Sequencing of this T cell receptor beta chain was carried out in a study of TIL therapy for anti-PD-1-resistant metastatic lung cancer. The wider study: By whole-exome sequencing, median non-synonymous tumor mutation burden was around 1.5 mutations per megabase. Study results and caveats: The cohort had more treatment-naive, never-smoker and oncogene-addicted patients than typical.

Sequencing used immunoSEQ v3. Survey-level samples got about 2 million read pairs; deep-level samples got about 4.5-6.5 million. The method was immunoSEQ multiplex PCR; TCRdb's version includes in-frame clones alone and lacks a portion of them. The repertoire consists of under 70,000 clones, with less than 75% occurring once and the leading ten covering 1.5% to 2%. Comment on this clone: Its cognate antigen is unknown.

The time point was: pre-treatment sample, taken before nivolumab and TIL therapy. This TCR was sampled from a person between 30 and 80 years old with non-small cell lung cancer. The specimen was blood, collected at baseline.

CDR3 region: CASSFSGGLNEQFF. DNA for the CDR3: TGTGCCAGCAGTTTTAGCGGGGGCCTAAATGAGCAGTTCTTC. This chain connects TRBV2 to TRBJ2-1; 9 nucleotides line up with TRBD2. Looked up from germline, CDR1 is SNHLY and CDR2 is FYNNEI. V lost 5 bases, J lost 7 bases, and 6 bases stayed unmatched. The CDR3 consists of 14 residues.